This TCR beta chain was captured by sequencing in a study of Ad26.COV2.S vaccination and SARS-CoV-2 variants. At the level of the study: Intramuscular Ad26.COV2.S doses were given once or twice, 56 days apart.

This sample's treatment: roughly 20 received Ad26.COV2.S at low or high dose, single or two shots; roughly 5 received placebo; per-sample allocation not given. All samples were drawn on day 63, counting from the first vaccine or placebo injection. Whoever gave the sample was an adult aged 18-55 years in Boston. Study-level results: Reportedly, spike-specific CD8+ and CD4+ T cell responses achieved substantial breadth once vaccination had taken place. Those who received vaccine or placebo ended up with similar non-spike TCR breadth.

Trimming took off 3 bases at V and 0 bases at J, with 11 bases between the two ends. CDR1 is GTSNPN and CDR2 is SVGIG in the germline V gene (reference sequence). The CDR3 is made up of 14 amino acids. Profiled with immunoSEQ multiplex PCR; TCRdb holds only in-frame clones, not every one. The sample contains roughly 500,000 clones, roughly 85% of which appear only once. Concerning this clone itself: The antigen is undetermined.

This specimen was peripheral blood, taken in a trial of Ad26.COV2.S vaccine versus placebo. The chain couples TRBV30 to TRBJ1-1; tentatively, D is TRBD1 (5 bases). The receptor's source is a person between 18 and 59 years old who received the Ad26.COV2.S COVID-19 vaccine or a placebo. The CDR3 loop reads CAWRAGTMNTEAFF. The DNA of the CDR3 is TGTGCCTGGAGGGCCGGGACTATGAACACTGAAGCTTTCTTT.